Below are 28 T cell receptor beta chains sequenced from a single sample in a study of blood T cell repertoires in COVID-19. Profiling relied on immunoSEQ multiplex PCR, and the TCRdb table lists in-frame clones only, not all of them. In the table there are about 130,000 clones, more than 60% of which are singletons. The sequencing sample was made of peripheral blood. The receptors derive from a woman aged 70-85 years with acute or convalescent COVID-19.

The V gene is TRBV5-1, the J gene TRBJ2-4, with 7 bases fitting TRBD2. Germline CDR1 reads SGHRS; CDR2 reads YFSETQ. The CDR3 runs to 16 residues. Trimming at V came to 0 bases and at J to 5 bases, leaving 8 bases not matched to a gene. The DNA of the CDR3 is TGCGCCAGCAGCTTGGTTCCGGGAGGAGGAGAAAACATTCAGTACTTC. This codes for CASSLVPGGGENIQYF.

This clone was counted ten times or more. V and J are TRBV5-4 and TRBJ2-7; possible D gene TRBD1, 7 bases. Germline V gene sequence: CDR1 SGHNT, CDR2 YYREEE (reference sequence). The ends were cut back, 4 bases at V and 0 bases at J, with 20 bases in the middle. This CDR3 spans 17 amino acids. Written as DNA, the CDR3 is TGTGCCAGCAGCGTGGGGCGGGACAGCAAAAACTCCTACGAGCAGTACTTC. Its translation: CASSVGRDSKNSYEQYF.

The chain links TRBV30 to TRBJ1-1; D may be TRBD1 (5 bases). From germline, CDR1 is GTSNPN and CDR2 SVGIG (reference sequence). Trimming cost V 4 bases and J 0 bases, with 12 bases left between them. CDR3 length: 14 amino acids. CDR3 bases: TGTGCCTGGACGGGGGTCAGCATGAACACTGAAGCTTTCTTT. Protein product: CAWTGVSMNTEAFF.

The gene calls are TRBV27 and TRBJ2-5, with no clear D. This CDR3 comprises 13 residues. Germline lookup yields CDR1 MNHEY and CDR2 SMNVEV (reference sequence). Between the trimmed V and J ends, which lost 6 bases and 3 bases, there was a span of 11 bases. This CDR3 is CASRKTWEETQYF. CDR3 coding DNA: TGTGCCAGCAGAAAGACTTGGGAAGAGACCCAGTACTTC.

This chain connects TRBV3-1 (or the pseudogene TRBV3-2) to TRBJ1-2, with TRBD1 matching 7 bases. From germline, CDR1 is LGHDT and CDR2 YNNKEL (reference sequence). The CDR3 spans 15 residues. V lost 0 bases, J lost 3 bases, and 4 bases stayed unmatched. The CDR3 is CASSQEVQGDYGYTF. The DNA of the CDR3 is TGTGCCAGCAGCCAAGAAGTTCAGGGGGACTATGGCTACACCTTC.

The V call is TRBV4-3, the J call TRBJ1-5; 8 nucleotides align to TRBD1. V gave up 4 bases and J gave up 6 bases; unmatched junction bases: 8. The length of the CDR3 is 15 residues. CDR1 and CDR2 from the germline V gene are LGHNA and YSLEER. This CDR3 is CASSPTQGAGQPQHF. In DNA form, the CDR3 reads TGCGCCAGCAGCCCTACGCAGGGGGCCGGTCAGCCCCAGCATTTT.

The sample holds a few counts of this clone. V gene TRBV6-6 combines with J gene TRBJ1-1; 7 nucleotides match TRBD1. The germline CDR1 and CDR2 sequences are MNHNY and SVGAGI (reference sequence). V shed 5 bases, J shed 0 bases, and the junction held 9 bases outside the gene matches. This CDR3 has 16 amino acids. The CDR3 region is CASSRLGQGVNTEAFF. The CDR3 nucleotides are TGTGCCAGCAGTCGACTGGGTCAGGGGGTGAACACTGAAGCTTTCTTT.

This chain links TRBV11-2 with TRBJ1-2; possibly TRBD1 for D (6 bases). V lost 5 bases, J lost 8 bases, and 9 bases lay in between. The CDR3 runs 11 residues. The V gene's germline CDR1 is SGHAT and CDR2 FQNNGV. CDR3 amino acids: CASSPGTGYTF. CDR3 DNA: TGTGCCAGCAGCCCCGGGACAGGCTACACCTTC.

This sequence joins TRBV7-5 and TRBJ1-2; the DNA was not compared with TRBD1, the D call given in the table. TRBV7-5 is designated a pseudogene. This CDR3 is built from 13 residues. CDR3 residues: CARSFCDNLGYTF. The DNA for the CDR3 is TGTGCCAGAAGCTTCTGTGACAACCTAGGCTACACCTTC.

The sample holds one count of this clone. This chain uses TRBV18 with TRBJ1-1; TRBD1 matches at 11 bases. Germline V gene lookup returns CDR1 KGHSH and CDR2 LQKENI. This CDR3 comprises 14 residues. Trimming at V came to 2 bases and at J to 8 bases, leaving 4 bases not matched to a gene. CDR3 DNA sequence: TGTGCCAGCTCACCAGGACAGGGGGCCCTAGAAGCTTTCTTT. This gives the protein CASSPGQGALEAFF.

This clone has a single count. The chain carries TRBV19 and TRBJ2-2; D might be TRBD1 (6 bases). Germline assignment: CDR1 LNHDA and CDR2 SQIVND (reference sequence). This CDR3 spans 14 amino acids. V shed 6 bases and J shed 6 bases, with 14 bases lying between them. The CDR3 sequence is CASRYTGQAGELFF. DNA for the CDR3: TGTGCCAGTAGGTATACAGGGCAGGCCGGGGAGCTGTTTTTT.

V gene TRBV5-6 combines with J gene TRBJ1-2; possible D gene TRBD1, 6 bases. CDR1 is SGHDT, CDR2 YYEEEE, per germline. V was cut by 1 base and J by 4 bases, with 14 bases left in between. CDR3 length: 15 residues. The CDR3 reads CASSLRSGASYGYTF. DNA for the CDR3: TGTGCCAGCAGCTTGAGGTCAGGGGCCAGCTATGGCTACACCTTC.

The chain joins TRBV6-5 to TRBJ1-2; a possible D gene is TRBD1 (6 bases). The V gene lost 6 bases and the J gene lost 0 bases, with 8 bases spanning the gap. The CDR3 totals 13 residues. Germline-derived CDR1 and CDR2 are MNHEY and SVGAGI. As DNA, the CDR3 is TGTGCCAGCAGCAGGGGTACTAACTATGGCTACACCTTC. It yields the protein CASSRGTNYGYTF.

The rearrangement uses TRBV5-1 and TRBJ2-2, with a tentative D call TRBD1 (5 bases). V was shortened by 4 bases and J by 5 bases, with 9 bases between the two germline ends. The CDR3 spans 13 residues. Germline lookup yields CDR1 SGHRS and CDR2 YFSETQ. In DNA form, the CDR3 reads TGCGCCAGCAGCCGACAGCAGACCGGGGAGCTGTTTTTT. Translating it yields CASSRQQTGELFF.

CDR3 in amino acids: CASSLGTRGRAPGPGYEQYF. The CDR3 nucleotides read TGTGCCAGCAGTTTAGGGACTCGCGGGAGGGCGCCTGGACCCGGCTACGAGCAGTACTTC. This rearrangement joins TRBV28 to TRBJ2-7; 9 positions agree with TRBD2. Germline trimming cut 2 bases from V and 3 bases from J; bases unmatched to any gene: 20. The CDR3 consists of 20 residues. Germline CDR1 is MDHEN and CDR2 is SYDVKM.

The DNA for the CDR3 is TGTGCCAGCAGCTTACGGACAGGGGCTGAAGCTTTCTTT. It translates to CASSLRTGAEAFF. The rearrangement uses TRBV7-9 and TRBJ1-1; 9 nucleotides match TRBD1. V lost 2 bases to trimming and J lost 6 bases; unmatched junction nucleotides: 1. The V gene's germline CDR1 is SEHNR and CDR2 FQNEAQ (reference sequence). This CDR3 has 13 residues.

The rearrangement uses TRBV13 and TRBJ2-3; 8 nucleotides align to TRBD1. Germline loops: CDR1 PRHDT, CDR2 FYEKMQ (reference sequence). Trimming removed 6 bases from V and 5 bases from J; junction bases left unmatched: 13. The CDR3 runs to 16 residues. CDR3: CASRHRTGSKGDTQYF. The CDR3 DNA sequence: TGTGCCAGCAGACATCGGACAGGGTCGAAGGGAGATACGCAGTATTTT.

This clone was seen only once. The chain uses TRBV7-6 and TRBJ2-3; TRBD2 agrees at 7 bases. Germline V gene lookup returns CDR1 SGHVS and CDR2 FNYEAQ. The CDR3 runs 14 residues. Trimming took 5 bases from V and 2 from J; bases not matched to a gene: 4. The CDR3 sequence: CASSRDYSTDTQYF. CDR3 DNA: TGTGCCAGCAGCCGGGACTACTCCACAGATACGCAGTATTTT.

The chain links TRBV11-2 to TRBJ1-6, with 7 bases fitting TRBD1. CDR1 is SGHAT, CDR2 FQNNGV, per germline. V lost 2 bases to trimming and J lost 7 bases; unmatched junction nucleotides: 11. This CDR3 is 17 amino acids long. The CDR3 sequence: CASSLYPSGTENSPLHF. In DNA form, the CDR3 reads TGTGCCAGCAGCTTATACCCATCAGGGACAGAGAATTCACCCCTCCACTTT.

In DNA, the CDR3 is TGTGCCATCAGTGATCGGGGGGGGAGCTATGGCTACACCTTC. Translating gives CAISDRGGSYGYTF. The chain recombines TRBV10-3 with TRBJ1-2; D perhaps matches TRBD1 (5 bases). Trimming removed 3 bases at V and 4 bases at J, with 12 bases between. This CDR3 contains 14 residues. Germline CDR1 reads ENHRY; CDR2 reads SYGVKD.

The chain has TRBV27 and TRBJ2-5; 12 bases align to TRBD2. Germline values: CDR1 MNHEY, CDR2 SMNVEV (reference sequence). V dropped 0 bases and J dropped 4; count of bases not matched to a gene: 3. The CDR3 has 16 residues. The CDR3 spells CASSLSLGLAGETQYF. CDR3 DNA: TGTGCCAGCAGTTTATCCCTGGGACTAGCGGGAGAGACCCAGTACTTC.

The rearrangement joins TRBV9 to TRBJ2-7; 11 bases are a match to TRBD2. There are 15 residues in the CDR3. Germline V gene sequence: CDR1 SGDLS, CDR2 YYNGEE. V lost 0 bases, J lost 5 bases, and 4 bases stayed unmatched. The CDR3 loop is CASSVEDSGGDEQYF. CDR3 DNA: TGTGCCAGCAGCGTAGAGGATAGCGGGGGGGACGAGCAGTACTTC.

As concerns this clone: The same CDR3 is also encoded by other DNA sequences in this sample. The chain links TRBV4-2 to TRBJ2-1, with 13 bases that match TRBD2. CDR1 is LGHNA, CDR2 YNFKEQ, per germline. J was trimmed by 5 bases and V by 4 bases; bases with no gene match: 2. The CDR3 loop spans 15 amino acids. CDR3 amino acids: CASSPGLAGNNEQFF. CDR3 DNA sequence: TGTGCCAGCAGCCCGGGACTAGCGGGAAACAATGAGCAGTTCTTC.

J is TRBJ1-6 and V is TRBV5-1, with D unclear. The V and J ends lost 0 bases and 0 bases respectively, with 7 bases between them. CDR1 is SGHRS and CDR2 is YFSETQ in the germline V gene. CDR3 length equals 16 residues. The CDR3 DNA follows: TGCGCCAGCAGCTTGGACGGTAGCTCCTATAATTCACCCCTCCACTTT. The encoded protein is CASSLDGSSYNSPLHF.

The rearrangement links TRBV11-2 to TRBJ1-4; D unresolved. With 1 base removed from V and 5 bases from J, the gap between germline ends came to 8 bases. The CDR3 is 14 amino acids. Germline-derived CDR1 and CDR2 are SGHAT and FQNNGV. CDR3 in DNA: TGTGCCAGCAGCTTAGTTCTACTAAATGAAAAACTGTTTTTT. It yields the protein CASSLVLLNEKLFF.

The chain has TRBV4-3 and TRBJ1-2, with D possibly being TRBD1 (5 bases). V lost 0 bases and J 2 bases, leaving 13 bases between the germline ends. The CDR3 spans 16 residues. Germline loops: CDR1 LGHNA, CDR2 YSLEER. CDR3 nucleotide sequence: TGCGCCAGCAGCCAAGATTTTGGCAGGGTAAACTATGGCTACACCTTC. Translated, it gives CASSQDFGRVNYGYTF.

The CDR3 region is CARRNSNQPQHF. Written as DNA, the CDR3 is TGCGCCAGGCGGAATAGCAATCAGCCCCAGCATTTT. This chain links TRBV5-1 with TRBJ1-5; D remains unclear. The CDR3 contains 12 residues. V lost 8 bases and J lost 0, with 6 bases in between. Germline CDR1 reads SGHRS; CDR2 reads YFSETQ.

The chain combines TRBV11-2 with TRBJ2-2, with a weak D call TRBD1 (6 bases). This CDR3 is 13 amino acids long. V lost 5 bases to trimming and J lost 5 bases, with 9 bases between them. Germline V gene lookup returns CDR1 SGHAT and CDR2 FQNNGV. This chain's CDR3 is CASSLQGTGELFF. DNA for the CDR3: TGTGCCAGCAGCCTACAGGGTACCGGGGAGCTGTTTTTT.